A single sample gave rise to the 2 T cell receptor beta chains below, sequenced in a study of T cell responses to AZD1222 COVID-19 vaccine (dated by TCRdb to 2020 to 2022). Library generation was performed with the immunoSEQ multiplex PCR assay. The clones in this table, taken by TCRdb from immuneACCESS, are in-frame only. Not every clone is retained; where verified, under half of the shortfall comes from an unresolved V gene, and the cause of the rest is unknown. This sample lists 100,000 to 150,000 clones; roughly nine tenths were detected once. In total, the top ten clones hold less than 9% of the sample. In the paper's terms, the time point label means: baseline before first vaccination. Here the sequenced sample was peripheral blood, taken on day 0 of AZD1222 vaccination. The receptors come from an adult in good health.

This sequence joins TRBV6-2 or TRBV6-3 and TRBJ1-1, with 10 bases fitting TRBD1. CDR1 and CDR2 from the germline V gene are MNHEY and SVGEGT. The CDR3 is made up of 16 amino acids. Trimming cost V 2 bases and J 4 bases; bases outside gene matches: 7. The CDR3 is CASSYVGDRGGTEAFF. CDR3 coding DNA: TGTGCCAGCAGTTACGTAGGGGACAGGGGAGGCACTGAAGCTTTCTTT.

This sequence joins TRBV28 and TRBJ1-2; no firm D call. V was shortened by 5 bases and J by 7 bases, with 14 bases between the two germline ends. The CDR3 contains 13 residues. Per the germline V gene, CDR1 is MDHEN and CDR2 is SYDVKM. This CDR3 is CASSTGRVSGYTF. The CDR3 DNA reads TGTGCCAGCAGTACTGGGCGTGTGTCTGGCTACACCTTC.